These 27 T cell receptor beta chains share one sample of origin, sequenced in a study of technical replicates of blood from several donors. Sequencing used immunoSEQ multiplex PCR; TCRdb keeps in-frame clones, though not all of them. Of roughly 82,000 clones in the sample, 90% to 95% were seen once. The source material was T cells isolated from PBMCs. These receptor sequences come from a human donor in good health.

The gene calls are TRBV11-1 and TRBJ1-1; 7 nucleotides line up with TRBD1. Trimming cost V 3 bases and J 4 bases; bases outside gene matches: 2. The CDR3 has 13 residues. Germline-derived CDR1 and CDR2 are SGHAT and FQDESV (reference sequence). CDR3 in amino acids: CASSFAGGTEAFF. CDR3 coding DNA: TGTGCCAGCAGCTTCGCAGGGGGCACTGAAGCTTTCTTT.

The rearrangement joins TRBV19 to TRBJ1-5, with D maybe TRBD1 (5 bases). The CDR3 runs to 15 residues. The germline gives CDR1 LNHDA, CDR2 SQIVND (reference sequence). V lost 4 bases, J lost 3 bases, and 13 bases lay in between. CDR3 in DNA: TGTGCCAGTAGTACTCCGACAGAGAACAATCAGCCCCAGCATTTT. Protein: CASSTPTENNQPQHF.

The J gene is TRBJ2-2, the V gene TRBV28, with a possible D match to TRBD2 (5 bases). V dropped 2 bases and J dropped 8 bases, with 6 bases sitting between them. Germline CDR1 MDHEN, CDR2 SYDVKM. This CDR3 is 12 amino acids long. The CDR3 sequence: CASSLLAGELFF. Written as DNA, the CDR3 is TGTGCCAGCAGTTTACTAGCAGGGGAGCTGTTTTTT.

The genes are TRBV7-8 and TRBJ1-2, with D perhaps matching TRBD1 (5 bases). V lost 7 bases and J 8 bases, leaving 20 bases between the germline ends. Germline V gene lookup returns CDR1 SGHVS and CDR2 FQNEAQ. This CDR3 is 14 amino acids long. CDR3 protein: CASTLRDSGAGYTF. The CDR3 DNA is TGTGCCAGCACCCTTCGTGATAGTGGGGCCGGCTACACCTTC.

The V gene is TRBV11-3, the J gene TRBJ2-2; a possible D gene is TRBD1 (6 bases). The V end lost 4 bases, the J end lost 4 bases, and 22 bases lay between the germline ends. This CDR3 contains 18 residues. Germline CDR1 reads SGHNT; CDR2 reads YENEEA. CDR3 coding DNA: TGTGCCAGCAGCTCCTACAGGGTCGTTGGGGCGGGCACCGGGGAGCTGTTTTTT. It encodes CASSSYRVVGAGTGELFF.

CDR3 residues: CAWSAAGNTEAFF. Here the CDR3 DNA reads TGTGCCTGGAGTGCGGCGGGGAACACTGAAGCTTTCTTT. This chain links TRBV30 with TRBJ1-1; D gene unclear. This CDR3 spans 13 amino acids. Germline loops: CDR1 GTSNPN, CDR2 SVGIG (reference sequence). V lost 1 base to trimming and J lost 1 base, with 7 bases between them.

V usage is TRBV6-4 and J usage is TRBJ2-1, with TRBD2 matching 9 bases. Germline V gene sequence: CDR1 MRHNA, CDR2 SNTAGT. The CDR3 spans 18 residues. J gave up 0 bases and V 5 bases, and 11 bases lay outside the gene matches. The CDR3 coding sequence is TGTGCCAGCAGTATTTCTAGCGGGGCTATGAGCTCCTACAATGAGCAGTTCTTC. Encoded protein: CASSISSGAMSSYNEQFF.

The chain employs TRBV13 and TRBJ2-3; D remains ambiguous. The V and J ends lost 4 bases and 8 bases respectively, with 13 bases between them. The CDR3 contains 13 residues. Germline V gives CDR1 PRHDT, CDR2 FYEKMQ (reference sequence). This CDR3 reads CASSSDWSGTQYF. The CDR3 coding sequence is TGTGCCAGCAGCTCAGATTGGAGTGGTACGCAGTATTTT.

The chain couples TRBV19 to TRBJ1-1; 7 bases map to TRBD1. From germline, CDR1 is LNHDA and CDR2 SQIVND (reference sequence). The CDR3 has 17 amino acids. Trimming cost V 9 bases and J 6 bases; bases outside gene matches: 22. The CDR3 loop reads CASTLKTGLQRDAEAFF. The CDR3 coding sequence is TGTGCCAGCACCCTTAAGACAGGGTTACAGAGGGACGCTGAAGCTTTCTTT.

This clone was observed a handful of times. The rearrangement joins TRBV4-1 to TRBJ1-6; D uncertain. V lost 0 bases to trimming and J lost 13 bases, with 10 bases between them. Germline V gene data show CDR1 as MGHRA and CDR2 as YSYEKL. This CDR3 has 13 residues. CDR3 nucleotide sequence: TGCGCCAGCAGCCAAGATCGCGGTGGCCCCCTCCACTTT. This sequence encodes CASSQDRGGPLHF.

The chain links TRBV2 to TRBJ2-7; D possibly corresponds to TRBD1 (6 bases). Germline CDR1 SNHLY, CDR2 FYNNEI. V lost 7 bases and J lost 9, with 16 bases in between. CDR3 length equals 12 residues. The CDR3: CASMPDRLWQYF. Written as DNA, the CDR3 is TGTGCCAGCATGCCCGACAGGCTTTGGCAGTACTTC. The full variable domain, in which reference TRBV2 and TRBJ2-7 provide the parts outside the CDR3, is EPEVTQTPSHQVTQMGQEVILRCVPISNHLYFYWYRQILGQKVEFLVSFYNNEISEKSEIFDDQFSVERPDGSNFTLKIRSTKLEDSAMYFCASMPDRLWQYFGPGTRLTVT.

CDR3 protein: CASRGVAGELFF. Written as DNA, the CDR3 is TGCGCCAGCAGAGGAGTCGCCGGGGAGCTGTTTTTT. V usage is TRBV5-1 and J usage is TRBJ2-2; the D is unclear. This CDR3 spans 12 amino acids. CDR1 is SGHRS and CDR2 is YFSETQ in the germline V gene. Trimming removed 5 bases from V and 6 bases from J, with 8 bases in between. Full variable domain (outside the CDR3, taken from reference TRBV5-1 and TRBJ2-2): KAGVTQTPRYLIKTRGQQVTLSCSPISGHRSVSWYQQTPGQGLQFLFEYFSETQRNKGNFPGRFSGRQFSNSRSEMNVSTLELGDSALYLCASRGVAGELFFGEGSRLTVL.

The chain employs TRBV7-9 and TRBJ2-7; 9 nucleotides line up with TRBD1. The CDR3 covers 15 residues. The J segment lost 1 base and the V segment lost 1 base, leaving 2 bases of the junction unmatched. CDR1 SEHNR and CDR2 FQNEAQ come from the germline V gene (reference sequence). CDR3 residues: CASSLEGQGSYEQYF. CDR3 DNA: TGTGCCAGCAGCTTAGAGGGACAGGGTTCCTACGAGCAGTACTTC.

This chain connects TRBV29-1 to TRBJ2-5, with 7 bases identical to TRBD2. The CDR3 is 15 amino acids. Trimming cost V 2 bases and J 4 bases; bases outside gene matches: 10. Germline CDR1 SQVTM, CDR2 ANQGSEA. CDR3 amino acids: CSVERDGGIGETQYF. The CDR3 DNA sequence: TGCAGCGTTGAACGGGACGGGGGGATTGGAGAGACCCAGTACTTC.

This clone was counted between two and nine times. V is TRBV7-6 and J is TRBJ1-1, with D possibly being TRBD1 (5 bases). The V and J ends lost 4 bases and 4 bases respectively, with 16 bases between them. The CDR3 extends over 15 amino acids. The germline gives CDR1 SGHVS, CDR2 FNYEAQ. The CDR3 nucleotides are TGTGCCAGCAGCTCAACAGGTTGGGGCAGCACTGAAGCTTTCTTT. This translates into CASSSTGWGSTEAFF.

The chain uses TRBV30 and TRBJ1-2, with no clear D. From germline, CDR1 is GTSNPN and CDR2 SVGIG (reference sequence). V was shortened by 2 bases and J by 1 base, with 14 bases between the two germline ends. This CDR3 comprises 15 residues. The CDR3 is CAWSTQIQINYGYTF. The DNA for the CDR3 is TGTGCCTGGAGTACACAGATCCAAATTAACTATGGCTACACCTTC.

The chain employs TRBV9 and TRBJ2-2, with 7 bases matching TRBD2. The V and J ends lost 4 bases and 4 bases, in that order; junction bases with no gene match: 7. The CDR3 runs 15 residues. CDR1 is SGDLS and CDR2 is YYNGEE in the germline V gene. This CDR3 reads CASSPPTSATGELFF. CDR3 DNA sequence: TGTGCCAGCAGCCCTCCTACTAGCGCCACCGGGGAGCTGTTTTTT.

The CDR3, as DNA: TGTGCCAGCAGCCAAGGCGTTGTTTTTGGCTACACCTTC. Its protein product is CASSQGVVFGYTF. This chain joins TRBV14 and TRBJ1-2; D gene uncertain. V was shortened by 1 base and J by 7 bases, with 10 bases between the two germline ends. The CDR3 consists of 13 residues. Germline lookup yields CDR1 SGHDN and CDR2 FVKESK.

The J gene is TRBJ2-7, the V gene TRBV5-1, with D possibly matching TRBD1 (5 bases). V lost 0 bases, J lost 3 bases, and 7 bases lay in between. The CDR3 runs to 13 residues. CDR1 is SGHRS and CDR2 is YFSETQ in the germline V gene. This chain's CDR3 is CASSLAQGYEQYF. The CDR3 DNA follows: TGCGCCAGCAGCTTGGCGCAGGGCTACGAGCAGTACTTC.

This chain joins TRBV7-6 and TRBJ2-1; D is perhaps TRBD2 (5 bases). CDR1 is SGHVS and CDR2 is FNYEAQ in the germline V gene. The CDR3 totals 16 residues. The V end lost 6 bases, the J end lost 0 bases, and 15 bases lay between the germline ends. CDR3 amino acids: CASSFARGDSYNEQFF. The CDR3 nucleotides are TGTGCCAGCAGTTTCGCACGGGGTGACTCCTACAATGAGCAGTTCTTC.

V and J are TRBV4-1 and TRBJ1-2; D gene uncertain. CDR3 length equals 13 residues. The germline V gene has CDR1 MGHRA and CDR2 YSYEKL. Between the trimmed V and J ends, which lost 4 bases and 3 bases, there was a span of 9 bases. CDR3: CASSLQVDYGYTF. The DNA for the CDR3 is TGCGCCAGCAGCCTCCAGGTAGACTATGGCTACACCTTC.

The CDR3 bases are TGTGCCAGCAGGAAGCACAAACTAGCGGAATACCAAGAGACCCAGTACTTC. This encodes CASRKHKLAEYQETQYF. V and J are TRBV9 and TRBJ2-5; 8 bases align to TRBD2. The CDR3 covers 17 residues. Germline V lookup: CDR1 SGDLS, CDR2 YYNGEE. The ends lost 5 bases at V and 0 bases at J; junction bases unmatched: 12.

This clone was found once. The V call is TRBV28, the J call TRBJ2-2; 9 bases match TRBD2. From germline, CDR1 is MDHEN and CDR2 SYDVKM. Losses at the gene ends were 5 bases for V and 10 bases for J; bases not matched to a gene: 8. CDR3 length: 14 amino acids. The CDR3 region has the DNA TGTGCCAGCAGTCCTAGCGGGAAGGTAGAGGAGCTGTTTTTT. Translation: CASSPSGKVEELFF.

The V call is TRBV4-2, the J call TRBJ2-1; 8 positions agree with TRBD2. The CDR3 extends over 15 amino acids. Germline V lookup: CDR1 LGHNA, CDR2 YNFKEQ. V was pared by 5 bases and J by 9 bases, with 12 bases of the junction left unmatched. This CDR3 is CASSATDRGGTEQFF. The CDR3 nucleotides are TGTGCCAGCAGCGCAACGGACCGGGGGGGCACTGAGCAGTTCTTC.

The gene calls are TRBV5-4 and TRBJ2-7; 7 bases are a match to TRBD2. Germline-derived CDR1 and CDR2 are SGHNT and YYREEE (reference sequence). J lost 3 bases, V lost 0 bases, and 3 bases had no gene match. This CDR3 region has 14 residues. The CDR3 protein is CASSLGGGGYEQYF. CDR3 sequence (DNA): TGTGCCAGCAGCTTGGGTGGGGGGGGCTACGAGCAGTACTTC.

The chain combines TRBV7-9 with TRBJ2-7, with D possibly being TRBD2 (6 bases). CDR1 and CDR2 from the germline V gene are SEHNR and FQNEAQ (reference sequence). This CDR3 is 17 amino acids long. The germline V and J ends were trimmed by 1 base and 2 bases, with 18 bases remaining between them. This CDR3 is CASSLGVGGKTAYEQYF. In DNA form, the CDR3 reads TGTGCCAGCAGCTTAGGGGTGGGAGGCAAAACTGCCTACGAGCAGTACTTC.

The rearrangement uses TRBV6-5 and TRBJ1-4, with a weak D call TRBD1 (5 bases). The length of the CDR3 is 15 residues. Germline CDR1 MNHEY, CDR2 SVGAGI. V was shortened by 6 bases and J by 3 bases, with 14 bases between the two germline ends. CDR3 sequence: CASRRGGGANEKLFF. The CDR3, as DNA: TGTGCCAGCAGAAGGGGTGGGGGGGCTAATGAAAAACTGTTTTTT.